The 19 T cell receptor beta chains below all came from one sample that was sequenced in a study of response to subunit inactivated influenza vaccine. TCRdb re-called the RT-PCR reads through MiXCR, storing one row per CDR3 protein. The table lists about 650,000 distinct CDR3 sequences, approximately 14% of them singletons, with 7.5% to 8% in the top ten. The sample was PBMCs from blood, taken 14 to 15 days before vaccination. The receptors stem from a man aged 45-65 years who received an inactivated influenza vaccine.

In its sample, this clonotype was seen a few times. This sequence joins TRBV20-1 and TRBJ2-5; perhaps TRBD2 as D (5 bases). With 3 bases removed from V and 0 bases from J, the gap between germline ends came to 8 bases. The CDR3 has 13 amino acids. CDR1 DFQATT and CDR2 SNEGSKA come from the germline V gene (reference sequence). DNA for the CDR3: TGCAGTGCTAGTACCGGGAACCAAGAGACCCAGTACTTC. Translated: CSASTGNQETQYF.

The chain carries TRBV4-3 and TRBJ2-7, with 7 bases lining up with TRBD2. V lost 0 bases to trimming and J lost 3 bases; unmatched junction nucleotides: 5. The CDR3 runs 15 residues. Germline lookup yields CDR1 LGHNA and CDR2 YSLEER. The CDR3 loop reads CASSQDTASGYEQYF. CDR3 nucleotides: TGCGCCAGCAGCCAAGATACGGCTAGCGGCTACGAGCAGTACTTC.

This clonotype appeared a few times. This CDR3 reads CASSLPGGVTGELFF. Written as DNA, the CDR3 is TGCGCCAGCAGCTTGCCGGGGGGGGTCACCGGGGAGCTGTTTTTT. The genes are TRBV5-1 and TRBJ2-2, with TRBD2 identical over 8 bases. This CDR3 region has 15 residues. Germline CDR1 SGHRS, CDR2 YFSETQ. The V and J ends lost 1 base and 4 bases, in that order; junction bases with no gene match: 3.

The CDR3 DNA reads TGTGCCACGACCCCGGATAACTACGAGCAGTACTTC. Amino acids: CATTPDNYEQYF. V gene TRBV10-3 combines with J gene TRBJ2-7; D gene ambiguous. The germline V gene encodes CDR1 ENHRY and CDR2 SYGVKD. The CDR3 length is 12 residues. Trimming took 10 bases from V and 3 from J, leaving 13 bases between them.

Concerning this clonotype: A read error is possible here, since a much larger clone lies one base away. The CDR3 loop reads CSASPLARGGFTDTQYF. The CDR3 DNA follows: TGCAGTGCTAGTCCCCTAGCGCGAGGGGGATTCACAGATACGCAGTATTTT. This rearrangement joins TRBV20-1 to TRBJ2-3; D may match TRBD1 or TRBD2 (6 bases each). Trimming shortened V by 3 bases and J by 2 bases, and 21 bases separated the two germline ends. This CDR3 region has 17 residues. Germline-derived CDR1 and CDR2 are DFQATT and SNEGSKA (reference sequence).

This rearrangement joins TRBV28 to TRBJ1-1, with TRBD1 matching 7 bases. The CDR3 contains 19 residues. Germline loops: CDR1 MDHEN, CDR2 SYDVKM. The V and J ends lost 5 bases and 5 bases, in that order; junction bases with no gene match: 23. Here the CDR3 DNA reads TGTGCCAGCAGTAAAGGGGGCGCGGTCCCCCCCTGGCCCTCAACTGAAGCTTTCTTT. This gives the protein CASSKGGAVPPWPSTEAFF. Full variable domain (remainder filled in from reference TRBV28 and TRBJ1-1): DVKVTQSSRYLVKRTGEKVFLECVQDMDHENMFWYRQDPGLGLRLIYFSYDVKMKEKGDIPEGYSVSREKKERFSLILESASTNQTSMYLCASSKGGAVPPWPSTEAFFGQGTRLTVV.

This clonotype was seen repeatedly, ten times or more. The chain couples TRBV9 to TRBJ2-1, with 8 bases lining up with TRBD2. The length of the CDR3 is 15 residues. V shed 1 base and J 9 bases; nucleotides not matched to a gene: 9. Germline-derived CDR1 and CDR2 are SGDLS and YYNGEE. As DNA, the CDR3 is TGTGCCAGCAGCGTAACCAGCGGGAGTGATGGTGAGCAGTTCTTC. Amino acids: CASSVTSGSDGEQFF.

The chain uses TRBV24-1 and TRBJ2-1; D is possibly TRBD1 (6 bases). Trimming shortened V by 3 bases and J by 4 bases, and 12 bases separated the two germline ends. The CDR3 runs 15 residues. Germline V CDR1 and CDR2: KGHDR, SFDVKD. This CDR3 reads CATSDTGNPYNEQFF. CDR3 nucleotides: TGTGCCACCAGTGATACAGGGAACCCTTACAATGAGCAGTTCTTC.

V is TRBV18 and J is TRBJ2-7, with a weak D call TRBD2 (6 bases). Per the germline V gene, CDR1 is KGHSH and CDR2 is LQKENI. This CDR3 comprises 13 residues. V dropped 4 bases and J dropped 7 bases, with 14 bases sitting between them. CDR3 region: CASSLQDRGEQYF. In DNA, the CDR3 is TGTGCCAGCTCACTACAGGACCGGGGGGAGCAGTACTTC.

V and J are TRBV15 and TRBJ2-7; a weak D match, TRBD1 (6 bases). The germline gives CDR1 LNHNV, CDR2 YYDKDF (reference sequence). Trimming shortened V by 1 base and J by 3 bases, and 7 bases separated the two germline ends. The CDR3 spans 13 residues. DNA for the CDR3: TGTGCCACCAGCAGAGTCAGGGGCTACGAGCAGTACTTC. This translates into CATSRVRGYEQYF.

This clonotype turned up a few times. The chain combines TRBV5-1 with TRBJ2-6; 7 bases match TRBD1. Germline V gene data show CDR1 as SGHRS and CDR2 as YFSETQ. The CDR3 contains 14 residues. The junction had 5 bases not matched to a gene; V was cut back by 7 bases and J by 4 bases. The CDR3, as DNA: TGCGCCAGCGGCGAGGGGGCCGGGGCCAACGTCCTGACTTTC. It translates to CASGEGAGANVLTF.

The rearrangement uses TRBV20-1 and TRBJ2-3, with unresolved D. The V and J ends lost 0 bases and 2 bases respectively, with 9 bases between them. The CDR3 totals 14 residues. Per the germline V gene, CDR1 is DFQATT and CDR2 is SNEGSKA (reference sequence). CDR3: CSARDLGNTDTQYF. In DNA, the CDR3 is TGCAGTGCTAGAGACCTGGGGAACACAGATACGCAGTATTTT.

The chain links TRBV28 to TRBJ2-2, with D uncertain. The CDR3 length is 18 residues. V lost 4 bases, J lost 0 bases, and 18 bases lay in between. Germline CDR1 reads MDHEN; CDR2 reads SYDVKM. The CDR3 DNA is TGTGCCAGCAGTTCTACGGCCTGGATACGCGCGAACACCGGGGAGCTGTTTTTT. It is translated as CASSSTAWIRANTGELFF.

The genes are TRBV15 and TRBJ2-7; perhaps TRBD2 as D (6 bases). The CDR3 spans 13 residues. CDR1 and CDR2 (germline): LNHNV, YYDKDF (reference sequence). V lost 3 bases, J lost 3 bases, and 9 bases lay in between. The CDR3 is CATSRNGGYEQYF. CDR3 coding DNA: TGTGCCACCAGCAGGAACGGGGGCTACGAGCAGTACTTC.

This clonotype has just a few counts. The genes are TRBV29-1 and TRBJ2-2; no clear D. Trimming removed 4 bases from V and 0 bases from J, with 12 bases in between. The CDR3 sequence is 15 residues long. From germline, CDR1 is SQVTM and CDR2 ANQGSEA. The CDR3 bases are TGCAGCGTTGGGAGAAGGGTCGCGAACACCGGGGAGCTGTTTTTT. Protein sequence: CSVGRRVANTGELFF.

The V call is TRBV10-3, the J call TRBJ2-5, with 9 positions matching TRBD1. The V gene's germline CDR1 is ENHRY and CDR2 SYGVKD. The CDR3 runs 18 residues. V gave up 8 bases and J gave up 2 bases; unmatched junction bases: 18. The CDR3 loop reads CAIGGSGQGFRGQETQYF. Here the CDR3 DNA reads TGTGCCATCGGAGGGTCCGGACAGGGGTTTAGAGGACAAGAGACCCAGTACTTC.

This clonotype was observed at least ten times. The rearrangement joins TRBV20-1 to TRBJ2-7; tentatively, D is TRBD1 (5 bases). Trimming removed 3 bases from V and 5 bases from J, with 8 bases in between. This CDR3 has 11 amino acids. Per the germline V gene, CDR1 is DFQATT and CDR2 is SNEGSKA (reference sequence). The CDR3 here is CSASQGHEQYF. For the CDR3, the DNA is TGCAGTGCTAGCCAGGGCCACGAGCAGTACTTC.

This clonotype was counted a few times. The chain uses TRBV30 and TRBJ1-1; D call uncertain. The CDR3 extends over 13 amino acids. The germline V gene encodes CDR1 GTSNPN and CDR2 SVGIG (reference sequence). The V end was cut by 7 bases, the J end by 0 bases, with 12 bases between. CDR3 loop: CASRATMNTEAFF. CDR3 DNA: TGTGCCTCACGGGCGACTATGAACACTGAAGCTTTCTTT.

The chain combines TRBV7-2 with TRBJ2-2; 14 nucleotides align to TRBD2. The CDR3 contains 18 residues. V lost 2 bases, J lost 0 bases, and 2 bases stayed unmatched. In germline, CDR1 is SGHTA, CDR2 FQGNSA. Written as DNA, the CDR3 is TGTGCCAGCAGCTTAACGGGACTAGCGGGAGCGAACACCGGGGAGCTGTTTTTT. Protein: CASSLTGLAGANTGELFF. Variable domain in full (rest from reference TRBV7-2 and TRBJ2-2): GAGVSQSPSNKVTEKGKDVELRCDPISGHTALYWYRQSLGQGLEFLIYFQGNSAPDKSGLPSDRFSAERTGGSVSTLTIQRTQQEDSAVYLCASSLTGLAGANTGELFFGEGSRLTVL.